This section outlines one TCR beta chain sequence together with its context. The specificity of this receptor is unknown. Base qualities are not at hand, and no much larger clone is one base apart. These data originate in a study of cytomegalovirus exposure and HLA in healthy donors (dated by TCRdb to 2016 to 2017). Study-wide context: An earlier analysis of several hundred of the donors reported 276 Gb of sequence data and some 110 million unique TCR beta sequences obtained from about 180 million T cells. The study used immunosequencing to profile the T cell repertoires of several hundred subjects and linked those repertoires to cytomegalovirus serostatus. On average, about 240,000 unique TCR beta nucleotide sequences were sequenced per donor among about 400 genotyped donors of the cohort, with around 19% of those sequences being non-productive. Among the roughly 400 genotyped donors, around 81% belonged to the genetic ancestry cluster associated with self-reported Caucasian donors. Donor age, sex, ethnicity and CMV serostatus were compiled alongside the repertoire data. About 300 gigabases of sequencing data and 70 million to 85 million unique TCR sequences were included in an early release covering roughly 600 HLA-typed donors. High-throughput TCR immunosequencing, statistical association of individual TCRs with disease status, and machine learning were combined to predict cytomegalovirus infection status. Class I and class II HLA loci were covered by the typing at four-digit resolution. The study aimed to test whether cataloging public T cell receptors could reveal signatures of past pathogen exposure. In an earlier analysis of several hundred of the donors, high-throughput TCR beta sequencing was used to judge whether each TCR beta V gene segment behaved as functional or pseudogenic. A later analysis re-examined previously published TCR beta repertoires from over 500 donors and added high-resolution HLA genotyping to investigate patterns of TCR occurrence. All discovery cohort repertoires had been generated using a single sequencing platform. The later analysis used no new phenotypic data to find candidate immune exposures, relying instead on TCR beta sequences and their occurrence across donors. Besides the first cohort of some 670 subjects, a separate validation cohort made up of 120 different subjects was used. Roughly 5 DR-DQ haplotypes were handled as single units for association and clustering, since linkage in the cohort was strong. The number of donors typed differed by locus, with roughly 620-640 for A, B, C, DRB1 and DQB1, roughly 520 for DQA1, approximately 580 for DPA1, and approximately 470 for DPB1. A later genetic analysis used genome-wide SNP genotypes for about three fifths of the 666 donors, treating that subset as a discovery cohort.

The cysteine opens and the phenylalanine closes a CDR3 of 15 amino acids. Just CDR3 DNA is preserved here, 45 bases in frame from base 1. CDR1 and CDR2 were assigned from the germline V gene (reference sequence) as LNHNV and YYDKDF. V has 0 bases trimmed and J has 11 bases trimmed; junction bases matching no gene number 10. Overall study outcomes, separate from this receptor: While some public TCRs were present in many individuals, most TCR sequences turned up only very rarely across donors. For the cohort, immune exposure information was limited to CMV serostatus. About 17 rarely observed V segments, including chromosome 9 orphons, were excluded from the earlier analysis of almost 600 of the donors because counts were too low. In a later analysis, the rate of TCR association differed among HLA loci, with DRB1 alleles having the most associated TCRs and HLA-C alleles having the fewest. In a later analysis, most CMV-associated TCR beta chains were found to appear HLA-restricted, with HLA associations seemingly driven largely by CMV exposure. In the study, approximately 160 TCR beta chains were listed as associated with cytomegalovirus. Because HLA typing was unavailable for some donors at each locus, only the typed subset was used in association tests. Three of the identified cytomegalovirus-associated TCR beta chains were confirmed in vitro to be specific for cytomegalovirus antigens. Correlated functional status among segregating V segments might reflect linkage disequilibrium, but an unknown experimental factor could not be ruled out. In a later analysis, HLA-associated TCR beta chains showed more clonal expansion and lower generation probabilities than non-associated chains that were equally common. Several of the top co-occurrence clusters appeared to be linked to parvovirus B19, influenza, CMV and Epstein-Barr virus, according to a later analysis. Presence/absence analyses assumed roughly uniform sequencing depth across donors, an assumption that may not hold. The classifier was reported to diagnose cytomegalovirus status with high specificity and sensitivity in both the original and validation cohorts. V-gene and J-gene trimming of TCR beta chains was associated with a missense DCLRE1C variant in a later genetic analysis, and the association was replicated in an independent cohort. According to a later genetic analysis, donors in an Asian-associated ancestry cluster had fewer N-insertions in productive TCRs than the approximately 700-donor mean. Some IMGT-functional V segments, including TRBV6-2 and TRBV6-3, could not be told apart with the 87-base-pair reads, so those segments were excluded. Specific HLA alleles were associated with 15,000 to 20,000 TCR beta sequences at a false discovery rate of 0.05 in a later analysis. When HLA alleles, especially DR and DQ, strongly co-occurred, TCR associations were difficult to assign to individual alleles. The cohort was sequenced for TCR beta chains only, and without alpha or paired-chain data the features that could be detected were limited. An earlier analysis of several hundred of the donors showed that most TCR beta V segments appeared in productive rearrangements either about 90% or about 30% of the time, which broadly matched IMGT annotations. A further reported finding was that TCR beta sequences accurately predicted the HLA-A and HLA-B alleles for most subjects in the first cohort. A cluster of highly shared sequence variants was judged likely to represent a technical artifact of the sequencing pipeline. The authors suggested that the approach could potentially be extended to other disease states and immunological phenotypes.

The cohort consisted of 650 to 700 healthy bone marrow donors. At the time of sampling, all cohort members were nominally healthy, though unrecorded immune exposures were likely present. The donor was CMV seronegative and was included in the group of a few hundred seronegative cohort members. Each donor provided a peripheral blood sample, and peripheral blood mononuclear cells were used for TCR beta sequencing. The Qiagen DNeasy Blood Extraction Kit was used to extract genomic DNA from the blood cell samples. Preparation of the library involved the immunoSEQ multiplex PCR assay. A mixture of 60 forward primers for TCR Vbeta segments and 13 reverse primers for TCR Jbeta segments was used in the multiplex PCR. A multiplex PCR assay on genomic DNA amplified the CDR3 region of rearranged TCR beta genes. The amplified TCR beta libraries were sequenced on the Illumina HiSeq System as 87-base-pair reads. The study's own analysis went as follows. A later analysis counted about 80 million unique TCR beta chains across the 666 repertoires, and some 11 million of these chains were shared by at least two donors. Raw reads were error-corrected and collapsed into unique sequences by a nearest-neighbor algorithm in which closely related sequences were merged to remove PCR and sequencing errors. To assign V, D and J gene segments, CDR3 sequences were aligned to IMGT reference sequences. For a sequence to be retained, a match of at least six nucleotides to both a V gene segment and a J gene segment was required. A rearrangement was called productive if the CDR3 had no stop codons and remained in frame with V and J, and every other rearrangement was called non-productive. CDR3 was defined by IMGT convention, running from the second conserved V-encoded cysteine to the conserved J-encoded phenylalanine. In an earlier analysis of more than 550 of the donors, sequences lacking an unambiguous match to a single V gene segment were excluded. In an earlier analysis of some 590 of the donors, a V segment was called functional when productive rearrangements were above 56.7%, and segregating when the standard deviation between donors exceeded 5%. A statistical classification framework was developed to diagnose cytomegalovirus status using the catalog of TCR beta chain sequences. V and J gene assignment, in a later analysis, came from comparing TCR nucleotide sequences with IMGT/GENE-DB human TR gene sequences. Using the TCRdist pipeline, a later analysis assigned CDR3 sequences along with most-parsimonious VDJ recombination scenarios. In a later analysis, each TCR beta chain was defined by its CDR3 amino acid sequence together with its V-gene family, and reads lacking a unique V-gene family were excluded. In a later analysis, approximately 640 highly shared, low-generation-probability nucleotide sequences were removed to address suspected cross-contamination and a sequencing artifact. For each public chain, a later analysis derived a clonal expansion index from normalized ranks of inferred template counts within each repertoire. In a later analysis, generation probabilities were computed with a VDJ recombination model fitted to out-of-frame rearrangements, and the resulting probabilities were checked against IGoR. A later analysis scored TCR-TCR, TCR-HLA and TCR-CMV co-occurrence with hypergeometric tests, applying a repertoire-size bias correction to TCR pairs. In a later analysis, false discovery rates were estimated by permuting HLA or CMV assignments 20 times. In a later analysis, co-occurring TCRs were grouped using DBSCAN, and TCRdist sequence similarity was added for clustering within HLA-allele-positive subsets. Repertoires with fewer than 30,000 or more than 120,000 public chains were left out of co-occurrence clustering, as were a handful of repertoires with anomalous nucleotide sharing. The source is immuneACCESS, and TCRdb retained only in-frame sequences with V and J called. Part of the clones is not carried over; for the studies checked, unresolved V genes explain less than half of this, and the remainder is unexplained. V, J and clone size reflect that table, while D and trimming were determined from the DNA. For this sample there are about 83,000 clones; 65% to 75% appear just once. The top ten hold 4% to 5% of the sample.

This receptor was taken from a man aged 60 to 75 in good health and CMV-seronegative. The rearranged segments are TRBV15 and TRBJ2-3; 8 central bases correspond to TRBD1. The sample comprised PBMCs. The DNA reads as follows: TGTGCCACCAGCAGAGAGGCAGGGGGCGATTTTAAGCAGTATTTT. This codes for CATSREAGGDFKQYF.